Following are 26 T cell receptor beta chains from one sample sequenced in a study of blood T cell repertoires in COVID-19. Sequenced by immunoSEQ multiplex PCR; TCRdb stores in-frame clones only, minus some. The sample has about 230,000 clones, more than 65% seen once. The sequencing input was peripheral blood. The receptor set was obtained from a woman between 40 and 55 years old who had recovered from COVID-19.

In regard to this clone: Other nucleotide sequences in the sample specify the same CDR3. This CDR3 is CASSPGQGANSPLHF. The CDR3, as DNA: TGTGCCAGCTCACCAGGACAGGGGGCCAATTCACCCCTCCACTTT. J is TRBJ1-6 and V is TRBV18; TRBD1 matches at 11 bases. CDR1 and CDR2 from the germline V gene are KGHSH and LQKENI. The CDR3 runs 15 residues. V shed 2 bases, J shed 7 bases, and the junction held 1 base outside the gene matches.

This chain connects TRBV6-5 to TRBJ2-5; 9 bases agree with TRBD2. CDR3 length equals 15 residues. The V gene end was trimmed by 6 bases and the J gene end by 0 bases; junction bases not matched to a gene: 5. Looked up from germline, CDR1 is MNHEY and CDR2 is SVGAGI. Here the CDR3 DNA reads TGTGCCAGCAGCCTTAGCGGGGGCTACCAAGAGACCCAGTACTTC. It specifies CASSLSGGYQETQYF.

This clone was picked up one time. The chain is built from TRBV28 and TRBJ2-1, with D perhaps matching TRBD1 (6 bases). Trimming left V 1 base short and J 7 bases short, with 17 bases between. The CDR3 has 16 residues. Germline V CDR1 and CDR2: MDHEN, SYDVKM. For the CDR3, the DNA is TGTGCCAGCAGTTTATTGGCACAGGGAAATCTAAATGAGCAGTTCTTC. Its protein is CASSLLAQGNLNEQFF.

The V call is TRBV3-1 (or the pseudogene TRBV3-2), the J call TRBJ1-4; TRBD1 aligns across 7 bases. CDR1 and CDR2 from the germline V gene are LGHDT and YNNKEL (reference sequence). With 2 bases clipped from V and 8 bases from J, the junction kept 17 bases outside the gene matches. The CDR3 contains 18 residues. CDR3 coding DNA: TGTGCCAGCAGCCAAAAACCGATAACCAGGGGGTCCTACGAAAAACTGTTTTTT. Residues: CASSQKPITRGSYEKLFF.

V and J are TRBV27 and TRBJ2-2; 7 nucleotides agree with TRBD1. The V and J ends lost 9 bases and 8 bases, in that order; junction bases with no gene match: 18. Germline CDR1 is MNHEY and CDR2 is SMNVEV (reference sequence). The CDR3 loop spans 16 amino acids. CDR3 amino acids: CARSVRGGEDLGELFF. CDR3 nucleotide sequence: TGTGCCAGGAGCGTGAGAGGGGGCGAGGATTTAGGGGAGCTGTTTTTT.

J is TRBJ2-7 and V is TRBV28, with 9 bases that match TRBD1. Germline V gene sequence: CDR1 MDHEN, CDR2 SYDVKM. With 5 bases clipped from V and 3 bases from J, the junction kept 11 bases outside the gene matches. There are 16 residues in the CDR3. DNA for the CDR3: TGTGCCAGCAGTCCGTGGATCGGGACAGGGAACTACGAGCAGTACTTC. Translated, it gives CASSPWIGTGNYEQYF.

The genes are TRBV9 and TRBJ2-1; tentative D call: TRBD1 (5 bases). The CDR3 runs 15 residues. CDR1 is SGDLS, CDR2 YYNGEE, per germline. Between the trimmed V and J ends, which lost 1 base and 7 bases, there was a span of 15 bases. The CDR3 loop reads CASSVYSGIPNEQFF. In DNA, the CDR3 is TGTGCCAGCAGCGTATATTCAGGGATTCCGAATGAGCAGTTCTTC.

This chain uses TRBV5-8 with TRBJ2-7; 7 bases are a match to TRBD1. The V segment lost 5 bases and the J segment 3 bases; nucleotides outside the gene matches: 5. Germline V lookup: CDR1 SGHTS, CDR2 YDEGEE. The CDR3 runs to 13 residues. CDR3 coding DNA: TGTGCCAGCAGTAACCAGGGGGACTACGAGCAGTACTTC. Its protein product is CASSNQGDYEQYF.

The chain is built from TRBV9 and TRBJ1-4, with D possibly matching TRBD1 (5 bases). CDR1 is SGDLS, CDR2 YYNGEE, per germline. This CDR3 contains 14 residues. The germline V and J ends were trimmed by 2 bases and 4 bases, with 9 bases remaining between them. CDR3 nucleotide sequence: TGTGCCAGCAGCGTGACAGCTAATAATGAAAAACTGTTTTTT. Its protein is CASSVTANNEKLFF. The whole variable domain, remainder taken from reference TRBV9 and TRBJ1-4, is DSGVTQTPKHLITATGQRVTLRCSPRSGDLSVYWYQQSLDQGLQFLIQYYNGEERAKGNILERFSAQQFPDLHSELNLSSLELGDSALYFCASSVTANNEKLFFGSGTQLSVL.

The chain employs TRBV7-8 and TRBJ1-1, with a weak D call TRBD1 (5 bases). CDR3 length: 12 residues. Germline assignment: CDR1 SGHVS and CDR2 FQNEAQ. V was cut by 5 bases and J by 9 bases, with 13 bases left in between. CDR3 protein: CASSQRGQKAFF. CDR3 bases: TGTGCCAGCAGCCAAAGAGGACAAAAAGCTTTCTTT.

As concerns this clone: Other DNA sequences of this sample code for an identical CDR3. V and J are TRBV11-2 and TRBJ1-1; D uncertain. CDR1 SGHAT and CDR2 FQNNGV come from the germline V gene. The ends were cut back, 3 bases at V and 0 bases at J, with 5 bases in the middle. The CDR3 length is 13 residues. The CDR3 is CASSLGVNTEAFF. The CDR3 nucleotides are TGTGCCAGCAGCTTGGGAGTGAACACTGAAGCTTTCTTT.

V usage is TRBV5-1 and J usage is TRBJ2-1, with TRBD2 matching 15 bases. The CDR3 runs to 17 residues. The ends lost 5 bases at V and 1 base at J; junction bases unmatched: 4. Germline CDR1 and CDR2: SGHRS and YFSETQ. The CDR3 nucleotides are TGCGCCAGCAGAGGGACTAGCGGGGGGATTTCCTACAATGAGCAGTTCTTC. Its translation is CASRGTSGGISYNEQFF. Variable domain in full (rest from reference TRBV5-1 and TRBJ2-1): KAGVTQTPRYLIKTRGQQVTLSCSPISGHRSVSWYQQTPGQGLQFLFEYFSETQRNKGNFPGRFSGRQFSNSRSEMNVSTLELGDSALYLCASRGTSGGISYNEQFFGPGTRLTVL.

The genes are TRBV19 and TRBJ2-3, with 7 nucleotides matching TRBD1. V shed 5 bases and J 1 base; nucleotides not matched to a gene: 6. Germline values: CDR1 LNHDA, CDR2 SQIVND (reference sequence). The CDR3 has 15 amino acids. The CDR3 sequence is CASSPRQGGTDTQYF. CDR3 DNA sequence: TGTGCCAGTAGTCCGCGACAGGGAGGCACAGATACGCAGTATTTT.

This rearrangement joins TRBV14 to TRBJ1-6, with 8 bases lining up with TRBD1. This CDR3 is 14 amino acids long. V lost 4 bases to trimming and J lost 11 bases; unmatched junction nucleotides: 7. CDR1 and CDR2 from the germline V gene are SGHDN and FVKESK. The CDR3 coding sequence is TGTGCCAGCAGCCCGCAAGACAGGGGACCACCCCTCCACTTT. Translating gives CASSPQDRGPPLHF.

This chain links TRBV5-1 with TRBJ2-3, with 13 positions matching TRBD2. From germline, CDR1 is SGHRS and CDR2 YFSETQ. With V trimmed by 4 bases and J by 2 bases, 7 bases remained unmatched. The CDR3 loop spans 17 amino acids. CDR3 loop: CASSPGLAGALTDTQYF. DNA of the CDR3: TGCGCCAGCAGCCCCGGACTAGCGGGGGCTCTCACAGATACGCAGTATTTT.

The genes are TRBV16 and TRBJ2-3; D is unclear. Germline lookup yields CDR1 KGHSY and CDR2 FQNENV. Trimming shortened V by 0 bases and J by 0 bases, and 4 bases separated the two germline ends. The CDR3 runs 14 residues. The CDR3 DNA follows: TGTGCCAGCAGCCAATCAGCTAGCACAGATACGCAGTATTTT. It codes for CASSQSASTDTQYF.

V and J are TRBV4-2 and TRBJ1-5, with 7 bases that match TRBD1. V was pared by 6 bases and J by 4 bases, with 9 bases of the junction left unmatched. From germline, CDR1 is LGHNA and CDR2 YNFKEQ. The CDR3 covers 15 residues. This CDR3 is CASRPTGMTNQPQHF. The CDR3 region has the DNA TGTGCCAGCAGACCGACAGGGATGACAAATCAGCCCCAGCATTTT.

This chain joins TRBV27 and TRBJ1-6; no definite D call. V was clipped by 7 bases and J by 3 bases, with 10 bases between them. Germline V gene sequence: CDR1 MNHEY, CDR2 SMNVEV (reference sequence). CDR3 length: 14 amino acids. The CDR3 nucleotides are TGTGCCAGCAATATGGCTGGCTATAATTCACCCCTCCACTTT. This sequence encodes CASNMAGYNSPLHF.

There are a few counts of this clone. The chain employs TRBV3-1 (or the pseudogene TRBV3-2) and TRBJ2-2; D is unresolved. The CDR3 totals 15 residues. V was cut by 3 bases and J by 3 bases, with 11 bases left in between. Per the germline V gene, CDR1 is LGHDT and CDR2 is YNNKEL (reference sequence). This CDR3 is CASSHRVRDTGELFF. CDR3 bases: TGTGCCAGCAGCCATCGGGTTCGTGACACCGGGGAGCTGTTTTTT.

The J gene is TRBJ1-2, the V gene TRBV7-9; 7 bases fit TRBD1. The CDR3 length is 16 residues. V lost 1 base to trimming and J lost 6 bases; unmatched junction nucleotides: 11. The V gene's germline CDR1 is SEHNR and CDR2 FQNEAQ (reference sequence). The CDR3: CASSLEIPQGTDGYTF. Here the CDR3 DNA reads TGTGCCAGCAGCTTAGAGATTCCCCAGGGGACAGATGGCTACACCTTC.

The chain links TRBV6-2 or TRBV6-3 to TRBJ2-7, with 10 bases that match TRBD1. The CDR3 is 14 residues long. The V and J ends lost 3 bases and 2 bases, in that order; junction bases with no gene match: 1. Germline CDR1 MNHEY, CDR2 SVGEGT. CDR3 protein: CASSYDRGPYEQYF. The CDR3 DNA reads TGTGCCAGCAGTTATGACAGGGGGCCCTACGAGCAGTACTTC.

The CDR3 region is CASSHLGGTYNEQFF. CDR3 coding DNA: TGCGCCAGCAGCCACCTCGGGGGGACCTACAATGAGCAGTTCTTC. The chain links TRBV4-3 to TRBJ2-1; 7 nucleotides agree with TRBD2. There are 15 residues in the CDR3. The V gene end was trimmed by 3 bases and the J gene end by 2 bases; junction bases not matched to a gene: 4. CDR1 and CDR2 from the germline V gene are LGHNA and YSLEER.

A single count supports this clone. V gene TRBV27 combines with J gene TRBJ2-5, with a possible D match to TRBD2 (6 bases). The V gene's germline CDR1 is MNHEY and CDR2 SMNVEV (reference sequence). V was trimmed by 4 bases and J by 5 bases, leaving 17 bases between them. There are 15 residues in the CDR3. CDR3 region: CASSSQLGGWETQYF. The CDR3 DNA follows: TGTGCCAGCAGTTCCCAACTTGGGGGGTGGGAGACCCAGTACTTC.

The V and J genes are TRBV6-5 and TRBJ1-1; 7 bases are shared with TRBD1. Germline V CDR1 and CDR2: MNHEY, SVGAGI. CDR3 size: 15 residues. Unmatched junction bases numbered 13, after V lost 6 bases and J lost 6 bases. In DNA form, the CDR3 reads TGTGCCAGCAGACGCCAGGGGGGCGGATTGGCTGAAGCTTTCTTT. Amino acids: CASRRQGGGLAEAFF.

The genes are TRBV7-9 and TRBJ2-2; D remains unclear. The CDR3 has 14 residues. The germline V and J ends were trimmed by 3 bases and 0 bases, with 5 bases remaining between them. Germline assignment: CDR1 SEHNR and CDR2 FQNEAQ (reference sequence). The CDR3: CASSFATNTGELFF. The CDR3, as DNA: TGTGCCAGCAGCTTTGCGACGAACACCGGGGAGCTGTTTTTT.

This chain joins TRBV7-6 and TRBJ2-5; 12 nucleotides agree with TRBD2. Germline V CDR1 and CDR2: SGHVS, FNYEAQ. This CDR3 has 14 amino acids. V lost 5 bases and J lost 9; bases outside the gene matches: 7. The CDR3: CASSGTSGPRAQYF. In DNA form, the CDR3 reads TGTGCCAGCAGCGGGACTAGCGGGCCTCGGGCCCAGTACTTC.